Presented here are 26 T cell receptor beta chains from one specimen sequenced in a study of blood T cell repertoires in COVID-19. Assay used: immunoSEQ multiplex PCR; TCRdb lists only in-frame clones, some missing. The table lists about 59,000 clones, 75% to 95% of them singletons. The sequencing sample was made of peripheral blood. These receptors all stem from a man aged 80 or over with acute or convalescent COVID-19.

V gene TRBV5-1 combines with J gene TRBJ2-1; 8 positions agree with TRBD2. V gave up 1 base and J gave up 2 bases; unmatched junction bases: 5. The germline V gene has CDR1 SGHRS and CDR2 YFSETQ. This CDR3 is 16 amino acids long. The DNA for the CDR3 is TGCGCCAGCAGCTTGTCGGCGGGGGGCACCTACAATGAGCAGTTCTTC. The encoded protein is CASSLSAGGTYNEQFF.

The chain uses TRBV19 and TRBJ2-2; D possibly corresponds to TRBD1 (6 bases). The V gene lost 3 bases and the J gene lost 2 bases, with 10 bases spanning the gap. This CDR3 has 15 residues. Germline V gene lookup returns CDR1 LNHDA and CDR2 SQIVND (reference sequence). The CDR3 is CASSISDSNTGELFF. For the CDR3, the DNA is TGTGCCAGTAGTATTTCGGACAGCAACACCGGGGAGCTGTTTTTT.

The chain is built from TRBV2 and TRBJ2-1; TRBD2 might be the D (5 bases). The CDR3 has 14 residues. V shed 3 bases and J shed 8 bases, with 14 bases lying between them. Germline CDR1 is SNHLY and CDR2 is FYNNEI. This CDR3 is CASSEITVGDEQFF. For the CDR3, the DNA is TGTGCCAGCAGTGAGATTACAGTCGGGGATGAGCAGTTCTTC.

This clone was seen more than once but under ten times. This sequence joins TRBV14 and TRBJ2-5; no clear D. The CDR3 totals 12 residues. V was pared by 3 bases and J by 2 bases, with 4 bases between. Germline CDR1 SGHDN, CDR2 FVKESK. DNA of the CDR3: TGTGCCAGCAGCCATACTCAAGAGACCCAGTACTTC. Translation gives CASSHTQETQYF.

This sequence joins TRBV29-1 and TRBJ2-2; no clear D. CDR1 and CDR2 (germline): SQVTM, ANQGSEA. There are 12 residues in the CDR3. V shed 5 bases and J shed 3 bases, with 7 bases lying between them. CDR3 sequence reads: CSVSADTGELFF. The CDR3 bases are TGCAGCGTTTCCGCGGACACCGGGGAGCTGTTTTTT.

The genes are TRBV3-1 (or the pseudogene TRBV3-2) and TRBJ1-1; TRBD1 might be the D (6 bases). This CDR3 region has 14 residues. V lost 4 bases and J 6 bases, leaving 15 bases between the germline ends. In germline, CDR1 is LGHDT, CDR2 YNNKEL (reference sequence). The CDR3: CASSPGGLGAEAFF. The CDR3 DNA sequence: TGTGCCAGCAGCCCCGGGGGGCTAGGGGCTGAAGCTTTCTTT.

This clone was recorded once. This chain links TRBV5-5 with TRBJ1-1; no clear D gene. The ends were cut back, 3 bases at V and 6 bases at J, with 12 bases in the middle. The CDR3 is 13 residues long. Per germline, CDR1 SGHKS and CDR2 YYEKEE (reference sequence). The CDR3 nucleotides read TGTGCCAGCAGCTCAAAGACGGGAGCTGAAGCTTTCTTT. This encodes CASSSKTGAEAFF.

The CDR3 DNA reads as TGTGCCACCAGTGATCCGCGGGGGGGAGAGCAAGAGACCCAGTACTTC. This encodes CATSDPRGGEQETQYF. V usage is TRBV24-1 and J usage is TRBJ2-5; 9 bases align to TRBD2. CDR1 is KGHDR, CDR2 SFDVKD, per germline. The CDR3 length is 16 residues. V gave up 3 bases and J gave up 2 bases; unmatched junction bases: 6.

The CDR3 loop is CASMEGAGRKLFF. CDR3 bases: TGTGCCAGTATGGAGGGGGCCGGGAGAAAACTGTTTTTT. The chain recombines TRBV19 with TRBJ1-4; 7 nucleotides agree with TRBD1. V lost 7 bases to trimming and J lost 10 bases; unmatched junction nucleotides: 9. This CDR3 has 13 residues. Germline CDR1 LNHDA, CDR2 SQIVND (reference sequence).

This chain joins TRBV10-3 and TRBJ2-3, with a possible D match to TRBD2 (5 bases). V was cut by 10 bases and J by 1 base, with 18 bases left in between. From germline, CDR1 is ENHRY and CDR2 SYGVKD. The CDR3 spans 15 residues. CDR3 DNA: TGTGCCAGTCTCGGGAAGGCGCACGGCACAGATACGCAGTATTTT. Translation: CASLGKAHGTDTQYF.

The V call is TRBV6-5, the J call TRBJ1-2, with 10 nucleotides matching TRBD1. J lost 4 bases, V lost 6 bases, and 8 bases had no gene match. The CDR3 contains 15 residues. The V gene's germline CDR1 is MNHEY and CDR2 SVGAGI. CDR3 bases: TGTGCCAGCAGATCGACAGGGGGCGCCGGCTATGGCTACACCTTC. Translation gives CASRSTGGAGYGYTF.

V gene TRBV7-2 combines with J gene TRBJ1-1; D uncertain. CDR3 length: 13 amino acids. The germline CDR1 and CDR2 sequences are SGHTA and FQGNSA. Trimming pared 6 bases from V and 2 bases from J, leaving 10 bases between. The CDR3 DNA sequence: TGTGCCAGCAGACCGGAGAGTAACACTGAAGCTTTCTTT. It specifies CASRPESNTEAFF.

This chain connects TRBV4-1 to TRBJ1-1, with D uncertain. From germline, CDR1 is MGHRA and CDR2 YSYEKL. V was cut by 0 bases and J by 1 base, with 9 bases left in between. The CDR3 consists of 15 residues. The CDR3 bases are TGCGCCAGCAGCCAAGATTTGAGGGAGAACACTGAAGCTTTCTTT. Translated: CASSQDLRENTEAFF.

On this clone itself: The identical CDR3 is also encoded by other nucleotide sequences in the sample. The V and J genes are TRBV5-1 and TRBJ2-3, with D possibly being TRBD1 (5 bases). Trimming pared 0 bases from V and 2 bases from J, leaving 7 bases between. Germline-derived CDR1 and CDR2 are SGHRS and YFSETQ. The CDR3 covers 14 residues. The CDR3 spells CASSLGQSTDTQYF. The CDR3 DNA is TGCGCCAGCAGCTTGGGACAGTCCACAGATACGCAGTATTTT.

J is TRBJ2-5 and V is TRBV3-1 (or the pseudogene TRBV3-2); TRBD1 aligns across 8 bases. Germline V gene lookup returns CDR1 LGHDT and CDR2 YNNKEL (reference sequence). V lost 4 bases, J lost 2 bases, and 9 bases stayed unmatched. The CDR3 has 16 residues. DNA for the CDR3: TGTGCCAGCAGCCTCGACCCAGGGACAGGACAAGAGACCCAGTACTTC. Amino acids: CASSLDPGTGQETQYF.

This chain uses TRBV19 with TRBJ1-6; perhaps TRBD1 as D (5 bases). V lost 6 bases and J 5 bases, leaving 14 bases between the germline ends. Germline CDR1 LNHDA, CDR2 SQIVND (reference sequence). CDR3 size: 15 residues. CDR3 DNA sequence: TGTGCCAGTAGAGAGACGGGACTAGATAATTCACCCCTCCACTTT. Translation gives CASRETGLDNSPLHF. Complete variable domain (other parts from reference TRBV19 and TRBJ1-6): DGGITQSPKYLFRKEGQNVTLSCEQNLNHDAMYWYRQDPGQGLRLIYYSQIVNDFQKGDIAEGYSVSREKKESFPLTVTSAQKNPTAFYLCASRETGLDNSPLHFGNGTRLTVT.

This clone was counted only a few times. The rearrangement joins TRBV19 to TRBJ1-2, with D perhaps TRBD1 (6 bases). The V gene's germline CDR1 is LNHDA and CDR2 SQIVND (reference sequence). The CDR3 has 14 residues. Trimming removed 4 bases at V and 5 bases at J, with 14 bases between. The CDR3 DNA reads as TGTGCCAGTAGTACCCGATCCACAGGGTATGGCTACACCTTC. This sequence encodes CASSTRSTGYGYTF. The full variable domain, in which reference TRBV19 and TRBJ1-2 provide the parts outside the CDR3, is DGGITQSPKYLFRKEGQNVTLSCEQNLNHDAMYWYRQDPGQGLRLIYYSQIVNDFQKGDIAEGYSVSREKKESFPLTVTSAQKNPTAFYLCASSTRSTGYGYTFGSGTRLTVV.

J is TRBJ1-5 and V is TRBV6-1; tentatively, D is TRBD1 (5 bases). Germline CDR1 MNHNS, CDR2 SASEGT. Trimming pared 1 base from V and 3 bases from J, leaving 10 bases between. The CDR3 contains 15 residues. The CDR3 region has the DNA TGTGCCAGCAGTGAAGAAAAGGGGTACAATCAGCCCCAGCATTTT. This codes for CASSEEKGYNQPQHF.

This chain joins TRBV2 and TRBJ2-3; possibly TRBD2 for D (5 bases). The CDR3 is 14 residues long. CDR1 is SNHLY and CDR2 is FYNNEI in the germline V gene. V was cut by 2 bases and J by 7 bases, with 13 bases left in between. The CDR3 sequence: CASSERTSTNTQYF. In DNA, the CDR3 is TGTGCCAGCAGTGAACGTACTAGTACGAATACGCAGTATTTT.

The genes are TRBV6-5 and TRBJ1-3, with D possibly being TRBD1 (6 bases). Germline values: CDR1 MNHEY, CDR2 SVGAGI. The CDR3 loop spans 15 amino acids. Trimming took 6 bases from V and 2 from J, leaving 14 bases between them. The CDR3 DNA reads TGTGCCAGCAGCCCCGAGGGGGAAACTGGAAACACCATATATTTT. Translated, it gives CASSPEGETGNTIYF.

The chain joins TRBV6-5 to TRBJ1-2, with 8 bases lining up with TRBD1. J gave up 0 bases and V 8 bases, and 8 bases lay outside the gene matches. The germline gives CDR1 MNHEY, CDR2 SVGAGI. The CDR3 runs 15 residues. The CDR3 loop is CASQGPDRANYGYTF. The CDR3 DNA sequence: TGTGCCAGCCAGGGGCCGGACAGGGCTAACTATGGCTACACCTTC.

The chain joins TRBV19 to TRBJ2-7, with D possibly TRBD2 on 8 matching bases. This CDR3 is built from 13 residues. The germline gives CDR1 LNHDA, CDR2 SQIVND (reference sequence). The V end was cut by 6 bases, the J end by 8 bases, with 17 bases between. CDR3 sequence: CASSPGGTVKQYF. The CDR3, as DNA: TGTGCCAGTAGCCCGGGGGGGACAGTGAAGCAGTACTTC.

The chain combines TRBV7-8 with TRBJ2-1; unclear D gene. This CDR3 has 12 residues. The V and J ends lost 5 bases and 10 bases respectively, with 12 bases between them. CDR1 is SGHVS, CDR2 FQNEAQ, per germline. The CDR3 sequence is CASSPQINEQFF. DNA for the CDR3: TGTGCCAGCAGCCCCCAGATAAACGAGCAGTTCTTC.

The chain carries TRBV4-1 and TRBJ2-5; 8 bases align to TRBD2. After removal of 1 base from V and 1 base from J, the junction contained 5 bases not matched to a gene. There are 16 residues in the CDR3. Per germline, CDR1 MGHRA and CDR2 YSYEKL. The CDR3 nucleotides are TGCGCCAGCAGCCAAGGAGGGAGCGGGGGCCAAGAGACCCAGTACTTC. Protein product: CASSQGGSGGQETQYF.

The chain uses TRBV15 and TRBJ2-7; TRBD1 agrees at 8 bases. From germline, CDR1 is LNHNV and CDR2 YYDKDF (reference sequence). The V and J ends lost 3 bases and 5 bases, in that order; junction bases with no gene match: 0. The length of the CDR3 is 12 residues. The CDR3 loop reads CATSRDRDEQYF. The CDR3 nucleotides read TGTGCCACCAGCAGGGACAGGGACGAGCAGTACTTC.

The chain uses TRBV20-1 and TRBJ2-3; 7 positions agree with TRBD1. Germline V CDR1 and CDR2: DFQATT, SNEGSKA (reference sequence). After removal of 3 bases from V and 3 bases from J, the junction contained 6 bases not matched to a gene. The CDR3 has 14 residues. CDR3 in amino acids: CSASRDSRTDTQYF. The CDR3 DNA follows: TGCAGTGCTAGTCGGGACAGCCGGACAGATACGCAGTATTTT.